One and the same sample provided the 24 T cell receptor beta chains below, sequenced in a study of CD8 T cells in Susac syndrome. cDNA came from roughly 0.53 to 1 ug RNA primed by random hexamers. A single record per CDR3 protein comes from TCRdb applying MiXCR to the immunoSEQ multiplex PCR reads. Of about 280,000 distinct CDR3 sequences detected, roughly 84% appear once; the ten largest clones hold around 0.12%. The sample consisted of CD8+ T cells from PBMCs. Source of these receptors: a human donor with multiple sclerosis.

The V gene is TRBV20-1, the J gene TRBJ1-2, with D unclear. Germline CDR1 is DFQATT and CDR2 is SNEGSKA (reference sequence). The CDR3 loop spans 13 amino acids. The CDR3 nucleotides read TGCAGCCCCAGCGGAACTTTCGGGGATGGCTACACCTTC. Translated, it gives CSPSGTFGDGYTF.

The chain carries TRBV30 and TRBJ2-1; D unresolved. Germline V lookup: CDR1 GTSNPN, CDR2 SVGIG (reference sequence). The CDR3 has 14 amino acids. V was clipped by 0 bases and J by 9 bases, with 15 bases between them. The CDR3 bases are TGTGCCTGGAGTGTAGTTGGGCATAGTGGTGAGCAGTTCTTC. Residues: CAWSVVGHSGEQFF.

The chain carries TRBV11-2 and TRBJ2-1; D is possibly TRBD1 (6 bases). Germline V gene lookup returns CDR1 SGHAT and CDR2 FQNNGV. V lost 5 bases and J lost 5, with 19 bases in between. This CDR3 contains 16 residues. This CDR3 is CASSRHPGHADNEQFF. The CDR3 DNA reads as TGTGCCAGCAGCCGCCATCCGGGACACGCAGACAATGAGCAGTTCTTC.

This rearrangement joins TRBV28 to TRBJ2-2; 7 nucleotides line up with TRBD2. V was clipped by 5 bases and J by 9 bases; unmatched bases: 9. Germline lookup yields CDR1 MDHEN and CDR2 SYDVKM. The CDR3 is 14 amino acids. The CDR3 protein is CASSGGTKFRELFF. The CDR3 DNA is TGTGCCAGCAGTGGTGGGACTAAATTCCGGGAGCTGTTTTTT.

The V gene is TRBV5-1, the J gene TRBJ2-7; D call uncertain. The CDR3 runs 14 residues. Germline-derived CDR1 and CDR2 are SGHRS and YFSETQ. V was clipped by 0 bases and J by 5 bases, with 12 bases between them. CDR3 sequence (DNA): TGCGCCAGCAGCTTGGGTCCTTCCCGGGACGAGCAGTACTTC. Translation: CASSLGPSRDEQYF.

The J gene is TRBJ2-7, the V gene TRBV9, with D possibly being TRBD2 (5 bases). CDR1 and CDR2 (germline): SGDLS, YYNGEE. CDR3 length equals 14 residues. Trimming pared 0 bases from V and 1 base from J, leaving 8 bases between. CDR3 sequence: CASSVVEGSYEQYF. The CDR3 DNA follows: TGTGCCAGCAGCGTAGTTGAGGGATCCTACGAGCAGTACTTC.

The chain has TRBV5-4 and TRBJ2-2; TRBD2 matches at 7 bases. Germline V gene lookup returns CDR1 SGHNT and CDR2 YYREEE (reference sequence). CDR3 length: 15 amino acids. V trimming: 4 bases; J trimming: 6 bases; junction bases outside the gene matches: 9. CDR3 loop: CASSTRGVLAGELFF. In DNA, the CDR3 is TGTGCCAGCAGCACCCGGGGGGTTCTTGCCGGGGAGCTGTTTTTT.

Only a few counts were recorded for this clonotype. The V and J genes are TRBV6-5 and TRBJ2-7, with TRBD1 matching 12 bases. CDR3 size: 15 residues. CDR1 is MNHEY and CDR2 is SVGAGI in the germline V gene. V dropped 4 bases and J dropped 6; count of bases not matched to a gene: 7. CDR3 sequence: CASSFPGQGAFEQYF. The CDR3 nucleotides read TGTGCCAGCAGTTTCCCGGGACAGGGGGCCTTCGAGCAGTACTTC.

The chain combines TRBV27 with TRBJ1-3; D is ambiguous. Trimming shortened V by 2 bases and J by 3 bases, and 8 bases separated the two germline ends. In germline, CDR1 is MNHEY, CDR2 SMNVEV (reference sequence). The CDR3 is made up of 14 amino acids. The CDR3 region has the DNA TGTGCCAGCAGTTTAGGACGTTATGGAAACACCATATATTTT. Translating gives CASSLGRYGNTIYF.

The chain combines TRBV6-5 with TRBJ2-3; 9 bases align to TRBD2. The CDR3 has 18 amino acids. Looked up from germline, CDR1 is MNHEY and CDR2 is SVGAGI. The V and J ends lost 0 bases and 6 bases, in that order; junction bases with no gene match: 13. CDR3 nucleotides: TGTGCCAGCAGTTACTCGACCTGGACTAGCGACCGTGCGGATACGCAGTATTTT. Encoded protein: CASSYSTWTSDRADTQYF.

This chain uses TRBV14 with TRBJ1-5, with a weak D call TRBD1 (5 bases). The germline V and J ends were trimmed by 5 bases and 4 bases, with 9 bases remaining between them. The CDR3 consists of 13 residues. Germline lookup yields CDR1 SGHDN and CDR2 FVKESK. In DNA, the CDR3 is TGTGCCAGCAGCGAGTCAGGGAATCAGCCCCAGCATTTT. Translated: CASSESGNQPQHF.

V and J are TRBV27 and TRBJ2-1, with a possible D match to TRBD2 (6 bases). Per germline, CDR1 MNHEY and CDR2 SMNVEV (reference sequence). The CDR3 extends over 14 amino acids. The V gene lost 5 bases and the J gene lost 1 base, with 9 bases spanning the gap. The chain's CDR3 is CASSPDYSYNEQFF. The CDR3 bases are TGTGCCAGCAGTCCGGACTATTCCTACAATGAGCAGTTCTTC.

The CDR3: CASMKTQSHSNQPQHF. The CDR3 DNA sequence: TGTGCCAGCATGAAAACTCAATCTCATAGCAATCAGCCCCAGCATTTT. The V call is TRBV2, the J call TRBJ1-5; the D is unclear. Germline CDR1 reads SNHLY; CDR2 reads FYNNEI. Trimming shortened V by 7 bases and J by 0 bases, and 16 bases separated the two germline ends. The length of the CDR3 is 16 residues.

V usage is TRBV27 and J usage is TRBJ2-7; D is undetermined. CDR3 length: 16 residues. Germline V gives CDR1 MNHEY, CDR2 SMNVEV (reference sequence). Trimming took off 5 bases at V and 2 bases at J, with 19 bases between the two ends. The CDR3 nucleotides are TGTGCCAGCAGTAAATCGTACAGATCCCTTCCCTACGAGCAGTACTTC. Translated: CASSKSYRSLPYEQYF.

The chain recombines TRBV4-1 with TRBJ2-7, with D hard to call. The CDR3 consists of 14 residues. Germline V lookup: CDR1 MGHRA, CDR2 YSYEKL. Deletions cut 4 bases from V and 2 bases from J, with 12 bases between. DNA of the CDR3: TGCGCCAGCAGCCTCCGACACGGACCCTACGAGCAGTACTTC. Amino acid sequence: CASSLRHGPYEQYF.

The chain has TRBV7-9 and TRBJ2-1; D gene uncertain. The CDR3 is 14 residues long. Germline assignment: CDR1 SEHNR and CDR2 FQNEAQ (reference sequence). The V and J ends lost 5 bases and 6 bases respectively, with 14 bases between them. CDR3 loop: CASSKENSGNEQFF. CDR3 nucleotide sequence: TGTGCCAGCAGCAAAGAGAACAGTGGCAATGAGCAGTTCTTC. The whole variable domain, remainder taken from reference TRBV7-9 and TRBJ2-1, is DTGVSQNPRHKITKRGQNVTFRCDPISEHNRLYWYRQTLGQGPEFLTYFQNEAQLEKSRLLSDRFSAERPKGSFSTLEIQRTEQGDSAMYLCASSKENSGNEQFFGPGTRLTVL.

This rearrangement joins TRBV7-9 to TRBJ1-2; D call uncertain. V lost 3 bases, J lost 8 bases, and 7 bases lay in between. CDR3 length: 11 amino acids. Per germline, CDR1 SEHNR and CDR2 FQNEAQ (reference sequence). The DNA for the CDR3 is TGTGCCAGCAGCTTCGTAGGCGGCTACACCTTC. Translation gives CASSFVGGYTF.

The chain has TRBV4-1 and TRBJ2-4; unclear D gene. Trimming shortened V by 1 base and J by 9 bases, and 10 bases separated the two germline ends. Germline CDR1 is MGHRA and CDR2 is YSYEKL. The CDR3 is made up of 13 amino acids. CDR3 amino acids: CASSQVGRVIQYF. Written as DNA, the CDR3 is TGCGCCAGCAGCCAAGTCGGCCGGGTCATTCAGTACTTC.

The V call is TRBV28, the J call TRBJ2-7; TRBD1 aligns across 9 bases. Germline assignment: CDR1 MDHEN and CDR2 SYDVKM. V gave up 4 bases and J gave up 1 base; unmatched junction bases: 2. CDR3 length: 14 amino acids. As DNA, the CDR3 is TGTGCCAGCAGTTCCGGGACAGGGTCCTACGAGCAGTACTTC. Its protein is CASSSGTGSYEQYF.

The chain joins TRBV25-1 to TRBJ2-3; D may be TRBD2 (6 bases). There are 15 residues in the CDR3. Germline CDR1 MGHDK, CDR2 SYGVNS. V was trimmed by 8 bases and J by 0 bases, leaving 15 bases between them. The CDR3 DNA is TGTGCCAGCTCCAGTGGGGGGACCAGCACAGATACGCAGTATTTT. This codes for CASSSGGTSTDTQYF.

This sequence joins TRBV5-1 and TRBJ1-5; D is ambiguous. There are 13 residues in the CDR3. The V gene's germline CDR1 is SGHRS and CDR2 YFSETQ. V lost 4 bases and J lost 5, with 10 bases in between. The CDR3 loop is CASSPWTDQPQHF. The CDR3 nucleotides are TGCGCCAGCAGCCCTTGGACGGATCAGCCCCAGCATTTT.

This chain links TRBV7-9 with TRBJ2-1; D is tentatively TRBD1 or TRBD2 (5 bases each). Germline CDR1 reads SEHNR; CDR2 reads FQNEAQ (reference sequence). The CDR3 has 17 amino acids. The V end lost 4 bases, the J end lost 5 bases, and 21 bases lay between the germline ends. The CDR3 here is CASSSPQHGWGHNEQFF. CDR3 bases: TGTGCCAGCAGCTCCCCTCAACATGGATGGGGACACAATGAGCAGTTCTTC.

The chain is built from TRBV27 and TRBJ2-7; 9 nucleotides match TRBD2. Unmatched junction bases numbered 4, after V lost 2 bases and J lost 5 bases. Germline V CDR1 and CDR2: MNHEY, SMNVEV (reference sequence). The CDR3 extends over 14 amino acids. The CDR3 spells CASSLRGRAHEQYF. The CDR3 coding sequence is TGTGCCAGCAGTTTACGCGGGAGGGCCCACGAGCAGTACTTC.

Written as DNA, the CDR3 is TGTGCCAGCCTGGACTATCGTATATCCTACGAGCAGTACTTC. Amino acid sequence: CASLDYRISYEQYF. J is TRBJ2-7 and V is TRBV28, with D possibly TRBD2 on 6 matching bases. The germline V and J ends were trimmed by 8 bases and 1 base, with 15 bases remaining between them. CDR3 length: 14 residues. Germline-derived CDR1 and CDR2 are MDHEN and SYDVKM.